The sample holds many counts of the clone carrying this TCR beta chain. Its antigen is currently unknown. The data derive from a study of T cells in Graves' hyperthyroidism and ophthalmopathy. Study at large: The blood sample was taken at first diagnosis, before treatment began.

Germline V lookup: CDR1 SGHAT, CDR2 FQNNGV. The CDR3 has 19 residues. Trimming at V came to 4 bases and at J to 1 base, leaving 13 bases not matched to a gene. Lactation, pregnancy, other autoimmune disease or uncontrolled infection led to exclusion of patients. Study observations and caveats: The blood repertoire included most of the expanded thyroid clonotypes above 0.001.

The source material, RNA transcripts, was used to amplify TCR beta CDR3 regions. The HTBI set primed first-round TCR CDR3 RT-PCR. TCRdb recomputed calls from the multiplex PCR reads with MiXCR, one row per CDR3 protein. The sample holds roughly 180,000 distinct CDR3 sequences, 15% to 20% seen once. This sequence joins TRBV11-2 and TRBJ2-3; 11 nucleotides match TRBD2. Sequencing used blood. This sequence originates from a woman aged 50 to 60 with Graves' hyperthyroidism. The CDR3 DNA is TGTGCCAGCAGCTCCCGAGGCCCCCTGACTAGCGGGGGCACAGATACGCAGTATTTT. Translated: CASSSRGPLTSGGTDTQYF.